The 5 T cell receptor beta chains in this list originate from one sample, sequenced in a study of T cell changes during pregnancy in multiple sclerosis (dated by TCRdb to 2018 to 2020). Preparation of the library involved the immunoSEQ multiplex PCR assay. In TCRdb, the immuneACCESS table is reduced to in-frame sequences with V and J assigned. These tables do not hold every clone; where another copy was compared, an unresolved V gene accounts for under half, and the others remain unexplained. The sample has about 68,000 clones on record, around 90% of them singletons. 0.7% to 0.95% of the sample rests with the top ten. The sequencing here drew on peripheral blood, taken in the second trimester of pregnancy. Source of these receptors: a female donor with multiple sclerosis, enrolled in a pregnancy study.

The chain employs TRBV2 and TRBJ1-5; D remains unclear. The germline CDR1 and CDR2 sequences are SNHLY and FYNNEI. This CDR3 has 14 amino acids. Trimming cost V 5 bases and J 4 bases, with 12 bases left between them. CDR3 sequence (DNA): TGTGCCAGCAGTCAGAACAGTGAGAATCAGCCCCAGCATTTT. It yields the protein CASSQNSENQPQHF.

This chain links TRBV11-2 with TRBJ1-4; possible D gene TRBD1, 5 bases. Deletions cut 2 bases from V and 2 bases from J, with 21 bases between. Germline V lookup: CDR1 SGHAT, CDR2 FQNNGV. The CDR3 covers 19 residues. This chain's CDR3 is CASSLLGRGVAATNEKLFF. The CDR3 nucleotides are TGTGCCAGCAGCTTATTGGGGCGGGGGGTGGCCGCCACTAATGAAAAACTGTTTTTT.

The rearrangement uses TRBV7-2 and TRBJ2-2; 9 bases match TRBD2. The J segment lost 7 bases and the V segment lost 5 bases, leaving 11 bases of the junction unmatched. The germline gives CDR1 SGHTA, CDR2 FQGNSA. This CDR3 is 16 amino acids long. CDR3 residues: CASSLGGLAHGGELFF. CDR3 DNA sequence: TGTGCCAGCAGCCTCGGGGGACTAGCCCATGGCGGGGAGCTGTTTTTT.

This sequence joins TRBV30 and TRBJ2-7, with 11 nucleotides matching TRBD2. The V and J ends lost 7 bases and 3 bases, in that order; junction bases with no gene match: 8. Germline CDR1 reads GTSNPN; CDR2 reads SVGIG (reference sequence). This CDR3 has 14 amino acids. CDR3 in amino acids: CASSTLAGGYEQYF. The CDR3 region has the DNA TGTGCCTCGTCCACTCTAGCGGGGGGCTACGAGCAGTACTTC. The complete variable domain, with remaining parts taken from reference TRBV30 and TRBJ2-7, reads SQTIHQWPATLVQPVGSPLSLECTVEGTSNPNLYWYRQAAGRGLQLLFYSVGIGQISSEVPQNLSASRPQDRQFILSSKKLLLSDSGFYLCASSTLAGGYEQYFGPGTRLTVT.

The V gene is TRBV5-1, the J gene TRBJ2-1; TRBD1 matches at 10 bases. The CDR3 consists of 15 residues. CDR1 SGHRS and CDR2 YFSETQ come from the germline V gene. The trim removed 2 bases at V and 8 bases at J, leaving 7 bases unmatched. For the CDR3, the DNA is TGCGCCAGCAGCTTTAGACAGGGGGCTGGCGATGAGCAGTTCTTC. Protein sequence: CASSFRQGAGDEQFF.